These 27 T cell receptor beta chains share one sample of origin, sequenced in a study of shared clonotypes between healthy human individuals. The assay was immunoSEQ multiplex PCR, and TCRdb's table has in-frame clones only and misses some. This table has 300,000 to 400,000 clones, approximately 79% appearing once. Sequencing input: memory CD4+ T cells sorted from blood. Subset given: CD45RA-negative fraction. These receptors originate from a man aged 25 to 45 in good health.

This chain uses TRBV19 with TRBJ1-2; D is perhaps TRBD1 (5 bases). Per the germline V gene, CDR1 is LNHDA and CDR2 is SQIVND (reference sequence). This CDR3 has 13 residues. V was clipped by 5 bases and J by 3 bases, with 10 bases between them. This chain's CDR3 is CASSRGVDYGYTF. CDR3 DNA sequence: TGTGCCAGTAGTCGGGGGGTTGACTATGGCTACACCTTC.

The chain couples TRBV10-2 to TRBJ2-3; perhaps TRBD2 as D (6 bases). Trimming left V 5 bases short and J 2 bases short, with 14 bases between. Germline CDR1 is WSHSY and CDR2 is SAAADI. The CDR3 loop spans 15 amino acids. This CDR3 reads CASSQTRSPTDTQYF. CDR3 nucleotides: TGCGCCAGCAGTCAGACTAGATCTCCCACAGATACGCAGTATTTT.

The chain links TRBV28 to TRBJ2-7, with D maybe TRBD2 (6 bases). The germline CDR1 and CDR2 sequences are MDHEN and SYDVKM. The CDR3 is 13 amino acids. Trimming took off 6 bases at V and 7 bases at J, with 16 bases between the two ends. The CDR3 DNA reads as TGTGCCAGCAGCCCCCCCGGGAGTAAAGAGCAGTACTTC. This gives the protein CASSPPGSKEQYF.

This CDR3 reads CASSTASNEQFF. CDR3 DNA: TGTGCCAGCAGCACGGCTAGCAATGAGCAGTTCTTC. V and J are TRBV7-8 and TRBJ2-1, with D unresolved. Germline V gives CDR1 SGHVS, CDR2 FQNEAQ. Between the trimmed V and J ends, which lost 5 bases and 6 bases, there was a span of 8 bases. This CDR3 comprises 12 residues.

The rearrangement links TRBV10-3 to TRBJ1-5; TRBD1 matches 9 bases. CDR3 size: 14 residues. The junction had 4 bases not matched to a gene; V was cut back by 6 bases and J by 4 bases. Germline CDR1 and CDR2: ENHRY and SYGVKD. CDR3 DNA: TGTGCCATCAGCAGGGACAGGGCAAATCAGCCCCAGCATTTT. Translated: CAISRDRANQPQHF.

This clone was seen more than once but under ten times. The chain joins TRBV4-3 to TRBJ1-1; no reliable D call. The germline V gene encodes CDR1 LGHNA and CDR2 YSLEER. This CDR3 contains 13 residues. V was trimmed by 0 bases and J by 5 bases, leaving 7 bases between them. CDR3 region: CASSQEHGTEAFF. The DNA of the CDR3 is TGCGCCAGCAGCCAAGAGCATGGTACTGAAGCTTTCTTT.

The V gene is TRBV5-1, the J gene TRBJ1-1; D is perhaps TRBD1 (6 bases). Trimming removed 2 bases from V and 2 bases from J, with 10 bases in between. Germline-derived CDR1 and CDR2 are SGHRS and YFSETQ. The CDR3 extends over 14 amino acids. CDR3 DNA sequence: TGCGCCAGCAGCTTACTCAGGGGAAACACTGAAGCTTTCTTT. This encodes CASSLLRGNTEAFF.

The J gene is TRBJ1-1, the V gene TRBV27; D is undetermined. Trimming shortened V by 0 bases and J by 1 base, and 12 bases separated the two germline ends. The CDR3 has 16 amino acids. Germline assignment: CDR1 MNHEY and CDR2 SMNVEV (reference sequence). For the CDR3, the DNA is TGTGCCAGCAGTTTATCTCGAGGGAGCTCGAACACTGAAGCTTTCTTT. Residues: CASSLSRGSSNTEAFF.

CDR3: CASSPMYGQTYGYTF. The DNA of the CDR3 is TGTGCCAGCTCACCGATGTACGGACAGACCTATGGCTACACCTTC. This chain uses TRBV18 with TRBJ1-2; maybe TRBD1 (6 bases). The length of the CDR3 is 15 residues. CDR1 KGHSH and CDR2 LQKENI come from the germline V gene. Trimming removed 3 bases at V and 4 bases at J, with 15 bases between. The complete variable domain, with remaining parts taken from reference TRBV18 and TRBJ1-2, reads NAGVMQNPRHLVRRRGQEARLRCSPMKGHSHVYWYRQLPEEGLKFMVYLQKENIIDESGMPKERFSAEFPKEGPSILRIQQVVRGDSAAYFCASSPMYGQTYGYTFGSGTRLTVV.

Only a few counts were recorded for this clone. V usage is TRBV29-1 and J usage is TRBJ1-1, with D unclear. The V gene lost 4 bases and the J gene lost 4 bases, with 7 bases spanning the gap. Per germline, CDR1 SQVTM and CDR2 ANQGSEA. This CDR3 has 11 residues. CDR3 DNA: TGCAGCGTTGTTTCCCCCACTGAAGCTTTCTTT. It codes for CSVVSPTEAFF.

The rearrangement uses TRBV28 and TRBJ2-1; 9 bases align to TRBD2. The CDR3 runs to 17 residues. V dropped 6 bases and J dropped 0; count of bases not matched to a gene: 9. The germline V gene encodes CDR1 MDHEN and CDR2 SYDVKM. CDR3 amino acids: CASRSGLAFSSYNEQFF. As DNA, the CDR3 is TGTGCCAGCAGATCTGGACTAGCGTTTAGCTCCTACAATGAGCAGTTCTTC.

The chain recombines TRBV7-2 with TRBJ2-1, with D maybe TRBD1 (5 bases). Trimming cost V 2 bases and J 4 bases, with 12 bases left between them. The length of the CDR3 is 15 residues. CDR1 and CDR2 (germline): SGHTA, FQGNSA. Here the CDR3 reads CASSLSQGPYNEQFF. The CDR3 coding sequence is TGTGCCAGCAGCTTAAGCCAGGGCCCATACAATGAGCAGTTCTTC.

On this clone: Other DNA sequences within the sample encode an identical CDR3. The chain is built from TRBV30 and TRBJ1-2; D gene ambiguous. Germline V gene data show CDR1 as GTSNPN and CDR2 as SVGIG (reference sequence). V was trimmed by 0 bases and J by 4 bases, leaving 9 bases between them. The CDR3 is 13 amino acids. This CDR3 reads CAWSVLSGYGYTF. CDR3 DNA: TGTGCCTGGAGTGTACTGTCAGGCTATGGCTACACCTTC.

The chain is built from TRBV4-1 and TRBJ2-1; a weak D match, TRBD2 (6 bases). CDR1 MGHRA and CDR2 YSYEKL come from the germline V gene. With 5 bases removed from V and 6 bases from J, the gap between germline ends came to 17 bases. This CDR3 is 15 amino acids long. The CDR3 nucleotides read TGCGCCAGCAGCTTCTTAGCGGCGGGGCTCAATGAGCAGTTCTTC. Translation gives CASSFLAAGLNEQFF.

The chain carries TRBV25-1 and TRBJ2-3; 7 positions match TRBD2. Germline values: CDR1 MGHDK, CDR2 SYGVNS. The CDR3 has 18 residues. Losses at the gene ends were 4 bases for V and 0 bases for J; bases not matched to a gene: 13. The CDR3 region has the DNA TGTGCCAGCAGTGGCCGGGGTCGGGGGGATAAAAGCACAGATACGCAGTATTTT. Residues: CASSGRGRGDKSTDTQYF.

The chain is built from TRBV27 and TRBJ2-7, with unresolved D. Per germline, CDR1 MNHEY and CDR2 SMNVEV (reference sequence). V was cut by 5 bases and J by 5 bases, with 19 bases left in between. CDR3 length: 15 residues. The CDR3 nucleotides are TGTGCCAGCAGTCGTCCTGGGTCTGTCCTCCACGAGCAGTACTTC. Its translation: CASSRPGSVLHEQYF.

The V and J genes are TRBV28 and TRBJ2-5, with TRBD2 matching 13 bases. There are 14 residues in the CDR3. Unmatched junction bases numbered 3, after V lost 6 bases and J lost 5 bases. The germline V gene has CDR1 MDHEN and CDR2 SYDVKM. The CDR3 coding sequence is TGTGCCAGCAGCCAGGGACTAGCGGGGGAGACCCAGTACTTC. Translated, it gives CASSQGLAGETQYF.

The chain uses TRBV15 and TRBJ2-5, with TRBD2 matching 7 bases. CDR3 size: 14 residues. CDR1 and CDR2 from the germline V gene are LNHNV and YYDKDF (reference sequence). The junction had 6 bases not matched to a gene; V was cut back by 5 bases and J by 3 bases. CDR3 bases: TGTGCCACCAGCGCGGGGAGGGCAGAAGAGACCCAGTACTTC. The encoded protein is CATSAGRAEETQYF. The full variable domain, with the rest looked up from reference TRBV15 and TRBJ2-5, is DAMVIQNPRYQVTQFGKPVTLSCSQTLNHNVMYWYQQKSSQAPKLLFHYYDKDFNNEADTPDNFQSRRPNTSFCFLDIRSPGLGDTAMYLCATSAGRAEETQYFGPGTRLLVL.

Only one count was recorded for this clone. This chain joins TRBV5-1 and TRBJ2-3; no firm D call. Germline values: CDR1 SGHRS, CDR2 YFSETQ. Trimming removed 3 bases from V and 3 bases from J, with 14 bases in between. This CDR3 has 15 residues. The CDR3 protein is CASSSMSKPTDTQYF. Here the CDR3 DNA reads TGCGCCAGCAGCTCAATGTCGAAACCGACAGATACGCAGTATTTT.

The chain carries TRBV7-2 and TRBJ2-2, with D possibly called TRBD1 or TRBD2 (5 bases each). The CDR3 contains 15 residues. Germline assignment: CDR1 SGHTA and CDR2 FQGNSA. Trimming took off 0 bases at V and 4 bases at J, with 9 bases between the two ends. DNA for the CDR3: TGTGCCAGCAGCTTAGCGTCAGGGACCACCGGGGAGCTGTTTTTT. Translation: CASSLASGTTGELFF.

This clone was picked up one time. This chain joins TRBV14 and TRBJ2-5; no clear D. The J call may not be correct, given that the DNA end is closer to TRBJ2-7. The CDR3 is 15 residues long. Germline V gene data show CDR1 as SGHDN and CDR2 as FVKESK. DNA for the CDR3: TGTGCCAGCAGCCCCCGATGGGCGAACTCCTACGAGCAGTACTTC. This encodes CASSPRWANSYEQYF.

About this clone itself: It differs at one base from a far larger clone, so likely a read error. The sample contains more than one DNA sequence encoding this CDR3. This chain uses TRBV7-8 with TRBJ2-1; D is tentatively TRBD1 or TRBD2 (5 bases each). The CDR3 contains 16 residues. Germline V gene data show CDR1 as SGHVS and CDR2 as FQNEAQ. V lost 6 bases, J lost 4 bases, and 19 bases lay in between. The CDR3, as DNA: TGTGCCAGCAGGCCCCCAGGGAGAGGTACGTACAATGAGCAGTTCTTC. It codes for CASRPPGRGTYNEQFF.

The chain employs TRBV9 and TRBJ1-1, with D perhaps TRBD1 (6 bases). The CDR3 is made up of 12 amino acids. Per germline, CDR1 SGDLS and CDR2 YYNGEE. With 3 bases removed from V and 8 bases from J, the gap between germline ends came to 11 bases. This CDR3 is CASSGQGTEAFF. The CDR3 region has the DNA TGTGCCAGCAGCGGGCAGGGGACAGAAGCTTTCTTT.

About this clone: Distinct nucleotide sequences in the sample also encode this CDR3. This chain connects TRBV10-2 to TRBJ2-7; 8 bases are a match to TRBD1. V gave up 4 bases and J gave up 0 bases; unmatched junction bases: 2. The CDR3 extends over 14 amino acids. Germline V CDR1 and CDR2: WSHSY, SAAADI. Here the CDR3 reads CASSVTGGSYEQYF. CDR3 DNA sequence: TGCGCCAGCAGTGTTACAGGGGGCTCCTACGAGCAGTACTTC.

The V and J genes are TRBV7-2 and TRBJ2-1, with 8 nucleotides matching TRBD2. Trimming took 5 bases from V and 3 from J; bases not matched to a gene: 6. Germline V gene lookup returns CDR1 SGHTA and CDR2 FQGNSA. This CDR3 has 15 residues. This CDR3 is CASSPFSGDYNEQFF. CDR3 nucleotides: TGTGCCAGCAGCCCATTTAGCGGGGACTACAATGAGCAGTTCTTC.

J is TRBJ1-1 and V is TRBV5-6, with a possible D match to TRBD1 (6 bases). Germline V gene data show CDR1 as SGHDT and CDR2 as YYEEEE. This CDR3 region has 16 residues. V lost 4 bases to trimming and J lost 4 bases, with 20 bases between them. The CDR3 loop is CASSGRGRGLVTEAFF. In DNA form, the CDR3 reads TGTGCCAGCAGCGGCCGGGGGCGGGGGCTGGTCACTGAAGCTTTCTTT. The entire variable domain, with the rest obtained from reference TRBV5-6 and TRBJ1-1, is as follows: DAGVTQSPTHLIKTRGQQVTLRCSPKSGHDTVSWYQQALGQGPQFIFQYYEEEERQRGNFPDRFSGHQFPNYSSELNVNALLLGDSALYLCASSGRGRGLVTEAFFGQGTRLTVV.

V is TRBV5-1 and J is TRBJ2-3; D is undetermined. This CDR3 is 14 amino acids long. Trimming stripped 2 bases from V and 2 bases from J, with 9 bases between. Germline values: CDR1 SGHRS, CDR2 YFSETQ. CDR3 DNA: TGCGCCAGCAGCTTTTCAGCCATCACAGATACGCAGTATTTT. Amino acids: CASSFSAITDTQYF.